These T cell receptor beta chains were read from a single sample in a study of blood T cell repertoires in COVID-19. Method: immunoSEQ multiplex PCR; TCRdb's copy keeps in-frame clones and lacks some. Of roughly 160,000 clones listed, 84% are singletons. Sample: peripheral blood. These receptor sequences come from a man aged 18 to 35 with active or convalescent COVID-19. Each CDR3 is given with its conserved first and last residue. Fields, in order: V gene, J gene, CDR3 protein.

TRBV7-6	TRBJ2-7	CASSSRGSTGYEQYF
TRBV30	TRBJ2-1	CAWSVAETSYNEQFF
TRBV6-2/TRBV6-3	TRBJ2-7	CASSRTYEQYF
TRBV3-1/TRBV3-2	TRBJ2-1	CASRQEIGRRRGFYNEQFF
TRBV5-1	TRBJ1-2	CASSLVVGQWDYGYTF
TRBV11-2	TRBJ1-3	CASSPYGQANTIYF
TRBV7-9	TRBJ1-1	CASSLEQPNTEAFF
TRBV2	TRBJ2-7	CASSFRTGFGEQYF
TRBV19	TRBJ2-1	CASSINREAYNEQFF
TRBV18	TRBJ2-5	CASSPQEPETQYF
TRBV5-1	TRBJ2-7	CASSDRDKVSYEQYF
TRBV5-1	TRBJ1-6	CASSSQGAGSPLHF
TRBV19	TRBJ1-5	CASSVLYQPQHF
TRBV20-1	TRBJ1-5	CSASHSNQPQHF
TRBV20-1	TRBJ1-5	CSASDVTVNFNQPQHF
TRBV7-6	TRBJ2-1	CASSLAPGTAYNEQFF
TRBV28	TRBJ2-1	CASSPPGGSSYNEQFF
TRBV19	TRBJ1-5	CASSIGQGAHQPQHF